This TCR beta chain was found in a study of cytomegalovirus exposure and HLA in healthy donors (dated by TCRdb to about 2017). Background on the whole study: According to a later analysis, one platform produced both the 120 validation repertoires and the 720 or so repertoires of the first cohort. The study was designed to test whether signatures of past pathogen exposure could be identified by cataloging public T cell receptors. In addition to the first cohort of 650 to 800 subjects, a separate validation cohort of approximately 110 different subjects was used. To predict cytomegalovirus infection status, the study combined high-throughput TCR immunosequencing, statistical association of individual TCRs with disease status, and machine learning. The paper as a whole reports these results and caveats: In a later analysis, TCRs clustered in the first cohort were found to also tend to co-occur in the 130 or so validation repertoires, with roughly 93% of cluster scores above 0. Most TCR sequences were observed very rarely across donors, whereas some public TCRs were present in many individuals. According to the authors, the approach could potentially be generalized to other disease states and immunological phenotypes. The classifier was reported to diagnose cytomegalovirus status with high specificity and sensitivity in both the original and validation cohorts. A later analysis lacked HLA typing for the validation cohort, so it scored co-occurrence in that cohort across all 110 or so repertoires. A few of the identified cytomegalovirus-associated TCR beta chains were confirmed in vitro to be specific for cytomegalovirus antigens. The study gave a list of some 150 TCR beta chains associated with cytomegalovirus.

Trimming costs V 5 bases and J 2 bases, and their ends lie 15 bases apart. Measured from the cysteine to the phenylalanine, the CDR3 is 15 residues long. Just CDR3 DNA is preserved here, 45 bases in frame from base 1. The germline V gene (reference sequence) specifies LNHDA as CDR1 and SQIVND as CDR2. Libraries were built with the immunoSEQ multiplex PCR assay. Regarding the original processing steps: A statistical classification framework was built for diagnosing cytomegalovirus status from the catalog of TCR beta chain sequences. TCRdb's version of the immuneACCESS table is confined to in-frame rearrangements and falls short of the full clone set. An unresolved V gene accounts for under half of the shortfall where checked; the remainder is of unknown origin. Clonal size and the V and J genes are those of that table, whereas D and trimming came from the DNA. Within this sample are roughly 300,000 clones, with about nine tenths of them counted one time only. The top ten clones comprise 0.7% to 0.85% of the sample.

Donors formed part of the validation cohort, which comprised 120 subjects and was distinct from the first cohort of under 850 subjects. Worth noting for this clone: This clone's antigen is unknown. Base qualities are not provided; no much larger clone lies one nucleotide away.

The sequence was obtained from a woman younger than 30 in good health and CMV-seronegative. Recombination joined TRBV19 with TRBJ2-5, with the D gene not clear enough to name. Material: PBMCs. For the CDR3, the sequence is CASSSLWAQQETQYF. The DNA sequence is TGTGCCAGTAGTTCGCTCTGGGCCCAACAAGAGACCCAGTACTTC.